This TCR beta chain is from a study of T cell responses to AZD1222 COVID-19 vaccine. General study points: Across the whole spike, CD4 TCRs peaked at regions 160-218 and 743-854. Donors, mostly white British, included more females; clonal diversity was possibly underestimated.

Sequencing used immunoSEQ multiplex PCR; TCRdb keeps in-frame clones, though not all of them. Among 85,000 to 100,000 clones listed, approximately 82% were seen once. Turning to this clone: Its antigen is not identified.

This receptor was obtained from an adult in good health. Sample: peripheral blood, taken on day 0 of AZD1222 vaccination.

CDR3 bases: TGTGCCAGCAGTCCCCCTAGTTGGTCCGACGAGCAGTACTTC. This encodes CASSPPSWSDEQYF. The J gene is TRBJ2-7, the V gene TRBV28; D is undetermined. The CDR3 has 14 residues. V was clipped by 5 bases and J by 5 bases, with 16 bases between them. Germline V lookup: CDR1 MDHEN, CDR2 SYDVKM.